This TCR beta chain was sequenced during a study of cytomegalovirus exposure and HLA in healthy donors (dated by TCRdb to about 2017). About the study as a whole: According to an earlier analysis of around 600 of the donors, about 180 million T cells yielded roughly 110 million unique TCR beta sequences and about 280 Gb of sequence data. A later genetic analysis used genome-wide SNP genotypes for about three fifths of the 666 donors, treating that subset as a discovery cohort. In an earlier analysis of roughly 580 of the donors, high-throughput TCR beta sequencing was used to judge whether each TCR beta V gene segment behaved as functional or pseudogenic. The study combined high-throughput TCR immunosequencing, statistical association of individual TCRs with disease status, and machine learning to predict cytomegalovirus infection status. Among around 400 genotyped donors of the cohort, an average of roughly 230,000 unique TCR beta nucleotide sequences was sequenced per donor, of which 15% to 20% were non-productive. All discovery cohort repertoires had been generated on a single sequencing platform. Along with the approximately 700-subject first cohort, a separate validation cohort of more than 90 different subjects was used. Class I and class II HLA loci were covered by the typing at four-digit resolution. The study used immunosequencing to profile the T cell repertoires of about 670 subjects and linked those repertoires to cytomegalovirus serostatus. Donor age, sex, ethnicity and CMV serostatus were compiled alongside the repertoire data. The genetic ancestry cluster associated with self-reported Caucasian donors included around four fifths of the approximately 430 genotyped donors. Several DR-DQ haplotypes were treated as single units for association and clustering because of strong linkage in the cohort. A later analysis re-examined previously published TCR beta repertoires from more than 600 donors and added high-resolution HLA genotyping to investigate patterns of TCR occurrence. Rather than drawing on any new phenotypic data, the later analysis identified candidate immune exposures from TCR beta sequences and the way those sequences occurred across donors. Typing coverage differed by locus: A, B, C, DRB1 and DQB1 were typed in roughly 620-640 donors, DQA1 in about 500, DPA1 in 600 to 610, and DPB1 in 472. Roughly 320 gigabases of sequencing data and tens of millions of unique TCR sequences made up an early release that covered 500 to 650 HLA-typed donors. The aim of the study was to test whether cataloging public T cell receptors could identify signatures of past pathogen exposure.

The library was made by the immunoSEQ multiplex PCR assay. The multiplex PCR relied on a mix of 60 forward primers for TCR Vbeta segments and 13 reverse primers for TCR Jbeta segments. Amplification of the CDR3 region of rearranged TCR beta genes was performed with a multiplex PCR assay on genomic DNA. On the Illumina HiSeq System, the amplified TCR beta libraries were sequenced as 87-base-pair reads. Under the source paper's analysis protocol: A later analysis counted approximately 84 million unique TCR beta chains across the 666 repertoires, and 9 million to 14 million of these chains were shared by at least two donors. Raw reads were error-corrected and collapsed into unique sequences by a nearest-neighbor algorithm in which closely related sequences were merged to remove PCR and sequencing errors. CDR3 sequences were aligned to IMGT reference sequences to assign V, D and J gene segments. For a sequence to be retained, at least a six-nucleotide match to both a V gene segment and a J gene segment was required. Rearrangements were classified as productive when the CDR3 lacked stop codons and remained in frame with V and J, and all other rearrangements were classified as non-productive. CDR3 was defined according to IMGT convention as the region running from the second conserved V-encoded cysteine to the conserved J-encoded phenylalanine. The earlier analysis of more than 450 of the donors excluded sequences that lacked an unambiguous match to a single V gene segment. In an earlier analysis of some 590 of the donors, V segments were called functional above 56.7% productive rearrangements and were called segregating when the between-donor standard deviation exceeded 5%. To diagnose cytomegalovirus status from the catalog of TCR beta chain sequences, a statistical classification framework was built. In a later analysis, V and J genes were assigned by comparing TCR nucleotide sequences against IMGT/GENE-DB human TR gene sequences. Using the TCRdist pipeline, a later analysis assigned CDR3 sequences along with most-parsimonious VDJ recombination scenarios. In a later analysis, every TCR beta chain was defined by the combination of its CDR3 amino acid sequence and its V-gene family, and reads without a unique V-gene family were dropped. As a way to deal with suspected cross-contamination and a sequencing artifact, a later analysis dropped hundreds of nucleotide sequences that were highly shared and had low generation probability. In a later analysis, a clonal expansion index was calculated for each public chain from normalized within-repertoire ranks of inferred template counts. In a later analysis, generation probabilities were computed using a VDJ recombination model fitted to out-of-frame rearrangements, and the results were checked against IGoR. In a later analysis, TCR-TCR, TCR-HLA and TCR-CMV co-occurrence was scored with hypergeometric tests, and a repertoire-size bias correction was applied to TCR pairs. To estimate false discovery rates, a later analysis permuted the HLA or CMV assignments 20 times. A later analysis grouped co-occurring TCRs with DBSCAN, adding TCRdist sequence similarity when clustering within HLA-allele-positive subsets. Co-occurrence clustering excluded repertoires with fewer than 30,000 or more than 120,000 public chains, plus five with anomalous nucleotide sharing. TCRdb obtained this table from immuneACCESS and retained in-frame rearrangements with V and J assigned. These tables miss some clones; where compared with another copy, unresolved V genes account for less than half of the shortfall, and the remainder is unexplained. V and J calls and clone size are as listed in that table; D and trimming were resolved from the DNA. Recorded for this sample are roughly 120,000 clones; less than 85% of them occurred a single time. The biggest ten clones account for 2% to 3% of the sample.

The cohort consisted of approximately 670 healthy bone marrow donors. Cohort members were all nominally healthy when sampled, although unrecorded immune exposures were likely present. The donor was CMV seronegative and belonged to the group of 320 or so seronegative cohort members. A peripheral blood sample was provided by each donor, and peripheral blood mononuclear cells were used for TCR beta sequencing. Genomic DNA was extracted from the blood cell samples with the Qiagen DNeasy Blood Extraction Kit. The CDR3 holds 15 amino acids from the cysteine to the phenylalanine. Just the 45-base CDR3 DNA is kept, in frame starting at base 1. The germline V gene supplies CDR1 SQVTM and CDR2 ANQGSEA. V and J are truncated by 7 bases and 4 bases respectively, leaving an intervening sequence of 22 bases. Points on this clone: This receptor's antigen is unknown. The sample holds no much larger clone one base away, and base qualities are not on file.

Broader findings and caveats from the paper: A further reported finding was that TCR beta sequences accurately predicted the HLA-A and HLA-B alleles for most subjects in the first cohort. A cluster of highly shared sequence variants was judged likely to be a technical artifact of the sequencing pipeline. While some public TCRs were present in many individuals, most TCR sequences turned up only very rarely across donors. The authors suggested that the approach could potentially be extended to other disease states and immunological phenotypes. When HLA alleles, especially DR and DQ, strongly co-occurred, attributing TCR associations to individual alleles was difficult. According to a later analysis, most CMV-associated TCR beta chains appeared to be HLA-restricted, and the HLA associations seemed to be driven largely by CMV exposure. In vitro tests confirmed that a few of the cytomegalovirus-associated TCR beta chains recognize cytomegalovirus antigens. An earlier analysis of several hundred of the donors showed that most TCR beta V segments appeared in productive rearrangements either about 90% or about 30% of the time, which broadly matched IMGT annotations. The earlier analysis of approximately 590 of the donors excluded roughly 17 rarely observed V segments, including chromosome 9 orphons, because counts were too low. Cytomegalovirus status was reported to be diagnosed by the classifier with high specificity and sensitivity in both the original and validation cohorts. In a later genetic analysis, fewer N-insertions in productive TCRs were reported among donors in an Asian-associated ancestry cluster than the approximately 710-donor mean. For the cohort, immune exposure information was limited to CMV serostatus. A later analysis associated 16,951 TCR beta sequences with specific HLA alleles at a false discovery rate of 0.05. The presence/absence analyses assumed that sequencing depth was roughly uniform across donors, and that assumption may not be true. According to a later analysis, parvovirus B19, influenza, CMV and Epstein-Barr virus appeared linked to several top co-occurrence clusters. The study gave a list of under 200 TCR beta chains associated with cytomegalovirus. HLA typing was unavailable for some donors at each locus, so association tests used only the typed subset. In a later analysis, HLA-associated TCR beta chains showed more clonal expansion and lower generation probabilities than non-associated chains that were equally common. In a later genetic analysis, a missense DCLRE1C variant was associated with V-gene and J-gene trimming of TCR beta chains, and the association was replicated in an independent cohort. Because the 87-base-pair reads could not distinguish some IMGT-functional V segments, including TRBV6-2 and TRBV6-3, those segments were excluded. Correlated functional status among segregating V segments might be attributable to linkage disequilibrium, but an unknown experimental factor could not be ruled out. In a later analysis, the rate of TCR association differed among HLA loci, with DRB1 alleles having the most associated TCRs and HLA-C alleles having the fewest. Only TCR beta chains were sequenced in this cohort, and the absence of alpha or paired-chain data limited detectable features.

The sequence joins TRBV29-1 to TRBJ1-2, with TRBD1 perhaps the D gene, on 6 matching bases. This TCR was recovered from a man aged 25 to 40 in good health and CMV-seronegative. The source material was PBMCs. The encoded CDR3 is CSGIRRKTGSYGYTF. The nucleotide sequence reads TGCAGCGGGATCAGACGTAAAACAGGGAGCTATGGCTACACCTTC.